This TCR beta chain was sequenced for a study of T cell responses to AZD1222 COVID-19 vaccine (dated by TCRdb to the early 2020s). With respect to the entire study: AZD1222 recipients with second doses at about 4 weeks or about 12 weeks were pooled, because spike-specific TCR depth and breadth did not differ between schedules. TCR sequencing was performed for 230 to 250 trial participants, of whom about 200 were given two doses of AZD1222 and around 26 were given two doses of MenACWY control vaccine. Trial participants were enrolled by age into 18-55, 56-69 and 70-plus year subgroups, with 148, 28 and 57 TCR-sequenced participants respectively. Study-wide findings and limitations: Because no samples from the day 14 peak response were available, repertoires could be characterized only after the peak T cell response. Reportedly, almost half of the unique spike-specific TCRs recognized epitopes lying outside the regions that are mutated in the B.1.351 and B.1.1.7 variants. Spike-specific TCR breadth and depth rose significantly after two AZD1222 doses compared with day 0 and with MenACWY recipients. The vaccine-associated CD4 TCRs covered the entire spike protein, and the dominant responses fell in regions 160-218 and 743-854. Participants were mostly white British and included more females than males, and it was suggested by the authors that clonal diversity may have been underestimated. In the small 56-69-year group, the increase in depth fell short of significance, most likely because of low power. Conclusions about previously exposed vaccinees are limited because only six or seven AZD1222 recipients were SARS-CoV-2 seropositive at baseline.

The CDR3 regions of human TCRbeta chains were analyzed by immunosequencing. For the original study's pipeline: Repertoire TCRs were checked for matches against a reference library of SARS-CoV-2-specific TCRs that had been generated using the MIRA antigen-specificity platform. Breadth was defined as the fraction of unique TCRs that were SARS-CoV-2-associated, and depth was defined as the fraction of total T cells that were SARS-CoV-2-associated. Using the MIRA data, every spike-specific TCR was mapped to the spike region that the TCR reacted to and assigned to either a CD4 or a CD8 class. Log10-transformed breadth and depth values were compared by one-way ANOVA with Sidak's multiple comparisons tests. This immuneACCESS table, as held by TCRdb, lists in-frame sequences with V and J called but not all clones. Of the missing ones, under half trace to an unresolved V gene in checked studies; the others have no known cause. That table supplies the V and J calls and clone size; D and trimming were determined from the DNA. In this sample the table shows 100,000 to 150,000 clones, approximately 88% of which occur a single time. Together, the top ten hold about 6% of the sample.

Taken from cysteine to phenylalanine, the CDR3 has 15 residues. The entry retains the CDR3 DNA only, 45 bases that are in frame from base 1. CDR1 SGHRS and CDR2 YFSETQ were looked up in the germline V gene. Cut back by 0 bases and 0 bases, the V and J ends lie 4 bases apart. What the time point label conveys for this sample: baseline before first vaccination. Samples from vaccinated people were obtained from the UK trials COV001 and COV002, which included a single-blind randomized controlled phase 2/3 trial of AZD1222 (ChAdOx1 nCoV-19) in healthy adults. For TCRbeta chain sequencing, PBMC samples were collected from trial participants at day 0 and at day 28 after the second dose. Comments on this clone: The clone's antigen remains unknown. Qualities for individual bases were not recorded, and no much larger clone is one base off.

The sample here was peripheral blood, taken on day 0 of AZD1222 vaccination. The TCR sequence derives from an adult in good health. Recombination joined TRBV5-1 with TRBJ2-6; no D gene call is confident. DNA sequence: TGCGCCAGCAGCTTGGCGTCCTCTGGGGCCAACGTCCTGACTTTC. Its protein reads: CASSLASSGANVLTF.